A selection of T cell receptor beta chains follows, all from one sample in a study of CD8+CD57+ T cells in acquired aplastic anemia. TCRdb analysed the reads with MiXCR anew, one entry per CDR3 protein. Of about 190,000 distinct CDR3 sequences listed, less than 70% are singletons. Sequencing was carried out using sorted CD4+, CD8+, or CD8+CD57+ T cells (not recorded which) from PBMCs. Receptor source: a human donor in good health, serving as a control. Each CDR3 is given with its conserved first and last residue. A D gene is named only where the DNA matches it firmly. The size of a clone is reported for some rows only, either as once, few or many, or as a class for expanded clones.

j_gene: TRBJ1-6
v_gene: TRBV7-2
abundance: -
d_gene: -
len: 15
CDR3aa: CASSLRQPYNSPLHF
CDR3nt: TGTGCCAGCAGTTTGCGACAGCCTTATAATTCACCCCTCCACTTT

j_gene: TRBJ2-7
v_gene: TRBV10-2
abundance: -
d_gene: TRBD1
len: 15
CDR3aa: CASNAGTGVLHEQYF
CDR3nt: TGCGCCAGCAACGCCGGGACAGGGGTGTTGCACGAGCAGTACTTC

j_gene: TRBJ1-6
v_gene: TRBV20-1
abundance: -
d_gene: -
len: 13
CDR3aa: CSARGSRDSPLHF
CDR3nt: TGCAGTGCTAGGGGATCTCGGGATTCACCCCTCCACTTT

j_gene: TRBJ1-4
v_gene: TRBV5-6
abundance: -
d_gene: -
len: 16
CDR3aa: CASSLVGGAHNEKLFF
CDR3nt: TGTGCCAGCAGCTTGGTGGGGGGGGCCCACAATGAAAAACTGTTTTTT

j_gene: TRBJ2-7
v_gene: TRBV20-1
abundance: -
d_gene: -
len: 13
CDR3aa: CSAARDGTYEQYF
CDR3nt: TGCAGTGCTGCTAGGGACGGCACCTACGAGCAGTACTTC

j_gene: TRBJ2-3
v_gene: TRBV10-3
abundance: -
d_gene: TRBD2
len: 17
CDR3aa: CAISESGTSGGSDTQYF
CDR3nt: TGTGCCATCAGTGAGTCGGGGACTAGCGGGGGGTCAGATACGCAGTATTTT

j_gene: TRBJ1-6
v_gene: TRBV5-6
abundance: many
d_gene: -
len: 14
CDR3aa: CASRFGLSETPLHF
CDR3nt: TGTGCCAGCAGATTCGGCCTATCTGAGACACCCCTCCACTTT

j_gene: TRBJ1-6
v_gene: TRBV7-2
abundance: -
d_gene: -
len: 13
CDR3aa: CASSFRTNSPLHF
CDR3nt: TGTGCCAGCAGCTTCCGGACGAATTCACCCCTCCACTTT

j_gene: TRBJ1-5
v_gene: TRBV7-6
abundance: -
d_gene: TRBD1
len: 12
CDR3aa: CASSFGQGPQHF
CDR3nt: TGTGCCAGCAGCTTCGGACAGGGACCCCAGCATTTT

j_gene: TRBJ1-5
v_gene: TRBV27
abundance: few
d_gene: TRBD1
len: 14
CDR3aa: CASSKDRGNQPQHF
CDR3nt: TGTGCCAGCAGTAAGGACAGGGGAAATCAGCCCCAGCATTTT

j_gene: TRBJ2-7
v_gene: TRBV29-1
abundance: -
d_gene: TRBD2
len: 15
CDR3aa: CSVAPSGGAGYEQYF
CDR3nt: TGCAGCGTTGCCCCTAGCGGGGGGGCAGGCTACGAGCAGTACTTC

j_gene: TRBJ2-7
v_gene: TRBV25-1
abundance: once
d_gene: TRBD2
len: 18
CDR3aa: CASSVPRTSGGPGYEQYF
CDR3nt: TGTGCCAGTAGTGTTCCAAGGACTAGCGGGGGGCCCGGGTACGAGCAGTACTTC

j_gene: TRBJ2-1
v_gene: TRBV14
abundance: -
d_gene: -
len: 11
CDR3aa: CASSHFNEQFF
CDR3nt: TGTGCCAGCAGCCATTTCAATGAGCAGTTCTTC

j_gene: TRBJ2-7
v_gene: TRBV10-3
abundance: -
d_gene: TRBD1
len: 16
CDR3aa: CAIRLDGTGVSYEQYF
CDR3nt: TGTGCCATCAGGCTCGACGGGACAGGGGTCTCCTACGAGCAGTACTTC

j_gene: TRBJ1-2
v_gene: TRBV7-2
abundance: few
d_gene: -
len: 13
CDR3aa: CASSPHRDYGYTF
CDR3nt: TGTGCCAGCAGCCCGCACAGGGACTATGGCTACACCTTC

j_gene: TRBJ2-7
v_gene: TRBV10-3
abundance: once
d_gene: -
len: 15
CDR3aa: CASSYSVQGITEQYF
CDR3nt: TGTGCCAGCAGTTACTCGGTCCAGGGAATAACGGAGCAGTACTTC

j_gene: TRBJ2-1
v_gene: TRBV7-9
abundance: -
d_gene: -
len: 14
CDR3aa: CASSLGNGSNEQFF
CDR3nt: TGTGCCAGCAGCTTAGGGAACGGGAGCAATGAGCAGTTCTTC

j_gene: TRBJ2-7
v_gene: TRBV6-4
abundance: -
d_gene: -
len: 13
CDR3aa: CASGVGASYEQYF
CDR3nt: TGTGCCAGCGGTGTAGGGGCAAGCTACGAGCAGTACTTC

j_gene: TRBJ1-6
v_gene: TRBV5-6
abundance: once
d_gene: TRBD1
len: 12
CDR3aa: CASSLETGKYLF
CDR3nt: TGTGCCAGCAGCTTGGAGACAGGGAAATACCTATTT

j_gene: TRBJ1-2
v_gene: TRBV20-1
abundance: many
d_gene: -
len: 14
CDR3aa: CSARDLTANYGYTF
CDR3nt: TGCAGTGCTAGAGATTTGACAGCGAACTATGGCTACACCTTC

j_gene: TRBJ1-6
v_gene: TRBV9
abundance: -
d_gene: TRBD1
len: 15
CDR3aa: CASSTGDRVHSPLHF
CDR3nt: TGTGCCAGCAGCACCGGGGACAGGGTTCATTCACCCCTCCACTTT

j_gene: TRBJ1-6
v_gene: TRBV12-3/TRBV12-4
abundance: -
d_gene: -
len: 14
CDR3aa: CASSSGTENSPLHF
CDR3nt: TGTGCCAGCAGTTCTGGGACGGAGAATTCACCCCTCCACTTT

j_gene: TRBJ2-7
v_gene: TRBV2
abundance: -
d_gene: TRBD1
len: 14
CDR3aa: CASTGQGAIREQYF
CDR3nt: TGTGCCAGCACCGGACAGGGGGCGATACGCGAGCAGTACTTC

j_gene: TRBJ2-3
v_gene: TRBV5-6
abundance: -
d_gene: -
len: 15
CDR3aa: CASSYWGQGGDTQYF
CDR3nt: TGTGCCAGCAGCTACTGGGGGCAGGGGGGGGATACGCAGTATTTT

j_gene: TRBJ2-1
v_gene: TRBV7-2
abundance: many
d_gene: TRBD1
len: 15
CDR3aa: CASSPRDRGSDEQFF
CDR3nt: TGTGCCAGCAGCCCCCGGGACAGGGGGTCCGATGAGCAGTTCTTC

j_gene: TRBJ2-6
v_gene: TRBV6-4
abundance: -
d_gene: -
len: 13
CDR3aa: CASRGGGANVLTF
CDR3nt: TGTGCCAGCAGGGGCGGGGGGGCCAACGTCCTGACTTTC

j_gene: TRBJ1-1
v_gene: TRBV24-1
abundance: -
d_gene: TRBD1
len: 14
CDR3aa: CATSTGQVNTEAFF
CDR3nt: TGTGCCACCAGTACGGGACAGGTGAACACTGAAGCTTTCTTT

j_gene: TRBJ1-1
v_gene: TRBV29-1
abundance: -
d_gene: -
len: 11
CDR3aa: CSVGQGSEALF
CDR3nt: -

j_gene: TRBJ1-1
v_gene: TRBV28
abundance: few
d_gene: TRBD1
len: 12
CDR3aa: CARHRGNTEAFF
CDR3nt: TGTGCCCGCCACAGGGGAAACACTGAAGCTTTCTTT

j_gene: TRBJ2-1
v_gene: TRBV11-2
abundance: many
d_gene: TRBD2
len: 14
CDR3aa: CASSSSGSSGEQFF
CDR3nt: TGTGCCAGCAGCTCCTCTGGCTCTAGCGGTGAGCAGTTCTTC

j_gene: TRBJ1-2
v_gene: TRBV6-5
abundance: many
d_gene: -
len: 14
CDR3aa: CASSYSRGDYGYTF
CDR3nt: TGTGCCAGCAGTTACTCGCGGGGCGACTATGGCTACACCTTC

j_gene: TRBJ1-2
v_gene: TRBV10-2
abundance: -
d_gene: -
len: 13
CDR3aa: CACKASGDYGYTF
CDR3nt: TGCGCCTGCAAGGCAAGTGGAGACTATGGCTACACCTTC

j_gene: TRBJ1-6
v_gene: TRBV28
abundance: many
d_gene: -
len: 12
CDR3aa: CASKGSSSPLHF
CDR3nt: TGTGCCAGCAAGGGGTCAAGTTCACCCCTCCACTTT

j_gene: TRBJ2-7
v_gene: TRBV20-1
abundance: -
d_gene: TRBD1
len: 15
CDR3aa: CSARGRGQGVPEQYF
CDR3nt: TGCAGTGCTAGAGGAAGGGGGCAGGGTGTCCCCGAGCAGTACTTC

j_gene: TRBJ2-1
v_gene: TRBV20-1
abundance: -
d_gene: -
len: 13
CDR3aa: CSLMGTPYNEQFF
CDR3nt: TGCAGTCTCATGGGGACCCCTTACAATGAGCAGTTCTTC

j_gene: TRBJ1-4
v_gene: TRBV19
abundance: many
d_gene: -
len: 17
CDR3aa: CASSEMRGSGSNEKLFF
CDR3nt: TGTGCCAGTAGTGAAATGAGGGGTAGCGGATCTAATGAAAAACTGTTTTTT

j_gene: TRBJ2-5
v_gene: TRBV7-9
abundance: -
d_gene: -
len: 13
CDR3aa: CASSHQRLETQYF
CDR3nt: TGTGCCAGCAGCCATCAGCGGTTGGAGACCCAGTACTTC

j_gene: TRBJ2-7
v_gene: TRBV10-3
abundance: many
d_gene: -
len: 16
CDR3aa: CAIRREGGGHSYEQYF
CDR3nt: TGTGCCATCAGGAGGGAAGGCGGGGGACACTCCTACGAGCAGTACTTC

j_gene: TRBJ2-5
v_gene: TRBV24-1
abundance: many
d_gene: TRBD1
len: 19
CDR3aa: CATSDAGGWGQGAGETQYF
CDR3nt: TGTGCCACCAGTGATGCCGGTGGTTGGGGACAGGGGGCGGGGGAGACCCAGTACTTC

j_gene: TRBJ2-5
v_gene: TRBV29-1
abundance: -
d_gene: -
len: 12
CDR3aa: CSAEWGRNEQYF
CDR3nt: TGCAGCGCCGAATGGGGCAGGAATGAGCAGTACTTC

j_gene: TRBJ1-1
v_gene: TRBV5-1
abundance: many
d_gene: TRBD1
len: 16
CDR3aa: CASRPSRGRMNTEAFF
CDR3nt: TGCGCCAGCAGACCGAGCAGGGGGCGCATGAACACTGAAGCTTTCTTT

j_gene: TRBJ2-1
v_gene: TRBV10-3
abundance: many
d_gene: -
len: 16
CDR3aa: CAISESAGLSYNEQFF
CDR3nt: TGTGCCATCAGTGAGTCGGCAGGGCTATCTTACAATGAGCAGTTCTTT

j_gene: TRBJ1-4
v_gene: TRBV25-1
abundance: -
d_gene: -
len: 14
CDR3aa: CASSEAGRNEKLFF
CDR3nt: TGTGCCAGCAGTGAAGCCGGGCGGAATGAAAAACTGTTTTTT

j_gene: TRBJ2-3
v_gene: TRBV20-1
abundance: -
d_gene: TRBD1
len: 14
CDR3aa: CSAMGQGALNTQYF
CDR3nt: TGCAGTGCCATGGGACAGGGGGCGCTGAATACGCAGTATTTT

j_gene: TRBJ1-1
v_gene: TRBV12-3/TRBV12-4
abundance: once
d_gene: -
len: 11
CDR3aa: CASSRETEAFF
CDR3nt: TGTGCCAGCAGTCGGGAGACTGAAGCTTTCTTT

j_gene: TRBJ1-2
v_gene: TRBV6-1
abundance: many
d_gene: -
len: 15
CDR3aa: CASTPGAVARYGYTF
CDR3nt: TGTGCCAGCACCCCGGGGGCCGTGGCCCGCTATGGCTACACCTTC

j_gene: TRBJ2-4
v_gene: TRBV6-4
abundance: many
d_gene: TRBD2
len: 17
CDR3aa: CASSDFPGGGAKNIQYF
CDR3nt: TGTGCCAGCAGTGACTTCCCGGGGGGAGGAGCCAAAAACATTCAGTACTTC

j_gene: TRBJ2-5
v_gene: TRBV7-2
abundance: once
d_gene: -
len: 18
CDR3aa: CASSFSLTGLVGQETQYF
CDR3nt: TGTGCCAGCAGCTTCTCCCTTACAGGGCTGGTGGGCCAAGAGACCCAGTACTTC

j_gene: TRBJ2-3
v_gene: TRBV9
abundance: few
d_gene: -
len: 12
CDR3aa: CASTNRADTQYF
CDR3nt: TGTGCCAGCACCAACAGGGCAGATACGCAGTATTTT

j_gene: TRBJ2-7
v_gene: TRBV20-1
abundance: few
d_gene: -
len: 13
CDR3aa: CSAMGGTSYEQYF
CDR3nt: TGCAGTGCTATGGGCGGCACCTCCTACGAGCAGTACTTC

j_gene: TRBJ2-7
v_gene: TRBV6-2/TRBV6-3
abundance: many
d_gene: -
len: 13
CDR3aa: CASSQRQPYEQYF
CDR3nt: TGTGCCAGCAGTCAGAGACAGCCCTACGAGCAGTACTTC